A single sample gave rise to the 20 T cell receptor beta chains below, sequenced in a study of cytomegalovirus exposure and HLA in healthy donors. Assay: immunoSEQ multiplex PCR; the TCRdb copy retains only in-frame clones and omits some. There are 140,000 or so clones in the sample; approximately 92% occur only once, and about 10% lies in the top ten. Material: PBMCs. The receptors shown here come from a woman between 18 and 30 years old in good health and CMV-seropositive.

The rearrangement joins TRBV4-1 to TRBJ2-1, with D unclear. Germline lookup yields CDR1 MGHRA and CDR2 YSYEKL. Trimming pared 4 bases from V and 0 bases from J, leaving 10 bases between. The CDR3 sequence is 15 residues long. The CDR3 reads CASSPKKSSYNEQFF. CDR3 DNA sequence: TGCGCCAGCAGCCCAAAGAAGAGCTCCTACAATGAGCAGTTCTTC.

The CDR3 loop is CASSISRGSYSNQPQHF. CDR3 sequence (DNA): TGTGCCAGTAGTATCAGTCGGGGTTCGTATAGCAATCAGCCCCAGCATTTT. The chain is built from TRBV19 and TRBJ1-5; no clear D gene. The CDR3 length is 17 residues. Trimming shortened V by 3 bases and J by 0 bases, and 15 bases separated the two germline ends. Looked up from germline, CDR1 is LNHDA and CDR2 is SQIVND (reference sequence).

CDR3 sequence reads: CASSATGGGEQFF. The CDR3 region has the DNA TGTGCCAGCAGCGCGACAGGGGGTGGTGAGCAGTTCTTC. This chain links TRBV9 with TRBJ2-1; 9 bases align to TRBD1. This CDR3 spans 13 amino acids. Per the germline V gene, CDR1 is SGDLS and CDR2 is YYNGEE. V lost 3 bases to trimming and J lost 9 bases; unmatched junction nucleotides: 4.

The rearrangement uses TRBV21-1 and TRBJ2-7; the table's TRBD1 call for D was not verified on the DNA. TRBV21-1 is an annotated pseudogene. There are 12 residues in the CDR3. The CDR3 sequence: CALGDRDCEQYF. CDR3 bases: TGTGCCTTGGGGGACAGGGATTGCGAGCAGTACTTC.

A single count supports this clone. The chain combines TRBV9 with TRBJ2-5; 8 nucleotides agree with TRBD2. The CDR3 sequence is 15 residues long. Trimming removed 7 bases from V and 0 bases from J; junction bases left unmatched: 8. CDR1 and CDR2 (germline): SGDLS, YYNGEE. CDR3 nucleotide sequence: TGTGCCAGCCGGGACGCGGGGGGCCACCAAGAGACCCAGTACTTC. Translating gives CASRDAGGHQETQYF. Looking up the rest from reference TRBV9 and TRBJ2-5 gives the full variable domain: DSGVTQTPKHLITATGQRVTLRCSPRSGDLSVYWYQQSLDQGLQFLIQYYNGEERAKGNILERFSAQQFPDLHSELNLSSLELGDSALYFCASRDAGGHQETQYFGPGTRLLVL.

The rearrangement joins TRBV27 to TRBJ2-3; possibly TRBD2 for D (5 bases). There are 13 residues in the CDR3. The germline V gene encodes CDR1 MNHEY and CDR2 SMNVEV (reference sequence). Trimming cost V 4 bases and J 2 bases, with 7 bases left between them. CDR3 residues: CASSSRDTDTQYF. The CDR3 DNA reads TGTGCCAGCAGTTCCCGGGACACAGATACGCAGTATTTT.

The V and J genes are TRBV18 and TRBJ2-1, with 8 positions matching TRBD2. The J segment lost 6 bases and the V segment lost 3 bases, leaving 7 bases of the junction unmatched. The CDR3 spans 15 residues. The germline V gene has CDR1 KGHSH and CDR2 LQKENI. Here the CDR3 reads CASSPRVGLANEQFF. The CDR3 region has the DNA TGTGCCAGCTCACCCCGAGTAGGACTAGCCAATGAGCAGTTCTTC.

The J gene is TRBJ2-1, the V gene TRBV30; 10 nucleotides agree with TRBD2. Germline V gene data show CDR1 as GTSNPN and CDR2 as SVGIG (reference sequence). J was trimmed by 3 bases and V by 4 bases; bases with no gene match: 6. This CDR3 is 15 amino acids long. The CDR3 DNA sequence: TGTGCCTGGACAGGTAGCGGGGGGAACTACAATGAGCAGTTCTTC. The encoded protein is CAWTGSGGNYNEQFF. Complete variable domain (other parts from reference TRBV30 and TRBJ2-1): SQTIHQWPATLVQPVGSPLSLECTVEGTSNPNLYWYRQAAGRGLQLLFYSVGIGQISSEVPQNLSASRPQDRQFILSSKKLLLSDSGFYLCAWTGSGGNYNEQFFGPGTRLTVL.

Only one count was recorded for this clone. This chain links TRBV5-5 with TRBJ2-7; 9 nucleotides line up with TRBD1. The CDR3 spans 15 residues. Germline trimming cut 0 bases from V and 3 bases from J; bases unmatched to any gene: 4. The V gene's germline CDR1 is SGHKS and CDR2 YYEKEE (reference sequence). CDR3 nucleotides: TGTGCCAGCAGCTTGGTGCCGGGACAGGGCTACGAGCAGTACTTC. Translation: CASSLVPGQGYEQYF.

For this clone: One end of the junction does not line up with germline, which may come from a read error. The chain carries TRBV7-7 and TRBJ1-1; unclear D gene. The CDR3 is 14 amino acids. In germline, CDR1 is SSHAT, CDR2 FNYEAQ (reference sequence). The CDR3 DNA sequence: TGTGCTAGCAGCCCCGAGGAACTGGCATCCGAAGCTTTCTTT. It encodes CASSPEELASEAFF.

This clone was found a few times. This chain joins TRBV2 and TRBJ2-7; 12 nucleotides align to TRBD2. The CDR3 totals 11 residues. The germline V gene has CDR1 SNHLY and CDR2 FYNNEI. V was clipped by 10 bases and J by 7 bases; unmatched bases: 2. The CDR3 region is CATGLAGEQYF. CDR3 nucleotides: TGTGCCACCGGACTAGCGGGGGAGCAGTACTTC.

The rearrangement joins TRBV29-1 to TRBJ2-5; 10 positions agree with TRBD1. This CDR3 is built from 14 residues. The V gene end was trimmed by 7 bases and the J gene end by 3 bases; junction bases not matched to a gene: 8. Germline V CDR1 and CDR2: SQVTM, ANQGSEA. The CDR3 DNA is TGCAGCGCGTCGACAGGGGGCCGCGAAGAGACCCAGTACTTC. Translation: CSASTGGREETQYF.

V is TRBV11-2 and J is TRBJ2-2; 10 nucleotides line up with TRBD1. The CDR3 is made up of 14 amino acids. Germline loops: CDR1 SGHAT, CDR2 FQNNGV. The ends lost 5 bases at V and 6 bases at J; junction bases unmatched: 3. This chain's CDR3 is CASSLGTGAGELFF. The CDR3 nucleotides read TGTGCCAGCAGCCTAGGGACAGGGGCCGGGGAGCTGTTTTTT.

The DNA of the CDR3 is TGCGCCAGCAGGGGGAGGGAAGGGCGAGGCCTATATGGCTACACCTTC. It translates to CASRGREGRGLYGYTF. V usage is TRBV4-1 and J usage is TRBJ1-2; no firm D call. V was cut by 6 bases and J by 5 bases, with 22 bases left in between. CDR3 length: 16 amino acids. Germline V gene lookup returns CDR1 MGHRA and CDR2 YSYEKL.

The DNA for the CDR3 is TGTGCCAGCAGCAACAACAGTAATGAAAAACTGTTTTTT. It specifies CASSNNSNEKLFF. This chain links TRBV16 with TRBJ1-4; no clear D. The CDR3 extends over 13 amino acids. Between the trimmed V and J ends, which lost 5 bases and 4 bases, there was a span of 8 bases. Germline CDR1 KGHSY, CDR2 FQNENV.

The rearrangement links TRBV11-2 to TRBJ2-5, with 9 positions matching TRBD2. The V segment lost 7 bases and the J segment 4 bases; nucleotides outside the gene matches: 7. Germline V gene data show CDR1 as SGHAT and CDR2 as FQNNGV. This CDR3 is built from 14 residues. DNA of the CDR3: TGTGCCAGCACCCTTAGCGGGGGAAGAGAGACCCAGTACTTC. This translates into CASTLSGGRETQYF.

The rearrangement uses TRBV11-3 and TRBJ1-1; D is undetermined. Deletions cut 7 bases from V and 3 bases from J, with 9 bases between. CDR3 size: 12 residues. Germline loops: CDR1 SGHNT, CDR2 YENEEA. For the CDR3, the DNA is TGTGCCAGCATGAGGCCGTACACTGAAGCTTTCTTT. This translates into CASMRPYTEAFF.

J is TRBJ1-1 and V is TRBV28, with D hard to call. Germline V gene lookup returns CDR1 MDHEN and CDR2 SYDVKM. This CDR3 region has 13 residues. The ends were cut back, 8 bases at V and 3 bases at J, with 13 bases in the middle. CDR3 bases: TGTGCCAGCCACCGAGGGAGGGACACTGAAGCTTTCTTT. It is translated as CASHRGRDTEAFF.

The table lists this clone with a count of one. The rearrangement links TRBV6-5 to TRBJ2-6; D might be TRBD2 (6 bases). Germline V gives CDR1 MNHEY, CDR2 SVGAGI. V shed 7 bases and J shed 0 bases, with 10 bases lying between them. The CDR3 sequence is 15 residues long. Here the CDR3 DNA reads TGTGCCAGCACTAGCGCGAGCTCTGGGGCCAACGTCCTGACTTTC. It translates to CASTSASSGANVLTF.

The rearrangement joins TRBV28 to TRBJ1-1; D gene unclear. The CDR3 totals 12 residues. V lost 3 bases and J 6 bases, leaving 8 bases between the germline ends. Germline V CDR1 and CDR2: MDHEN, SYDVKM. For the CDR3, the DNA is TGTGCCAGCAGTTTCCCCTCCTCTGAAGCTTTCTTT. Its translation: CASSFPSSEAFF.